This entry lists 10 T cell receptor beta chains sequenced from one sample in a study of blood T cell repertoires in COVID-19. TCRdb keeps only in-frame clones here, not all; method: immunoSEQ multiplex PCR. The table shows about 180,000 clones, with about 87% occurring only once. The sample comprised peripheral blood. Source of these receptors: a man aged 35 to 55 with active or convalescent COVID-19.

This sequence joins TRBV28 and TRBJ1-3; D not certain. V was trimmed by 1 base and J by 1 base, leaving 14 bases between them. This CDR3 spans 17 amino acids. Germline CDR1 MDHEN, CDR2 SYDVKM. CDR3 in DNA: TGTGCCAGCAGTTTATCCATGGAGGGTTTTTCTGGAAACACCATATATTTT. This codes for CASSLSMEGFSGNTIYF.

This sequence joins TRBV29-1 and TRBJ1-1; possible D gene TRBD1, 5 bases. CDR1 is SQVTM, CDR2 ANQGSEA, per germline. The CDR3 runs 14 residues. Trimming removed 4 bases from V and 1 base from J, with 13 bases in between. In DNA form, the CDR3 reads TGCAGCGTTGGAACGGGGGTATGGAACACTGAAGCTTTCTTT. It yields the protein CSVGTGVWNTEAFF.

This clone has only one observation. The rearrangement uses TRBV19 and TRBJ2-1, with 11 bases aligning to TRBD2. V gave up 7 bases and J gave up 6 bases; unmatched junction bases: 5. CDR1 and CDR2 from the germline V gene are LNHDA and SQIVND (reference sequence). This CDR3 is built from 14 residues. The CDR3 loop reads CASNLAGGFNEQFF. CDR3 nucleotides: TGTGCCAGTAACCTAGCGGGGGGATTCAATGAGCAGTTCTTC.

J is TRBJ1-6 and V is TRBV19; TRBD1 is a possible D gene (6 bases). CDR1 and CDR2 (germline): LNHDA, SQIVND (reference sequence). The CDR3 consists of 14 residues. V was trimmed by 2 bases and J by 10 bases, leaving 12 bases between them. The CDR3 nucleotides are TGTGCCAGTAGTATAACAGGGTCCGGATCACCCCTCCACTTT. Translated, it gives CASSITGSGSPLHF.

This chain links TRBV6-5 with TRBJ2-5, with D possibly matching TRBD1 (6 bases). V lost 6 bases to trimming and J lost 3 bases, with 17 bases between them. The CDR3 has 15 amino acids. Germline CDR1 and CDR2: MNHEY and SVGAGI. The CDR3 spells CASSVPRQGKETQYF. In DNA form, the CDR3 reads TGTGCCAGCAGCGTCCCCCGGCAGGGGAAAGAGACCCAGTACTTC.

The chain combines TRBV5-4 with TRBJ1-3, with 8 bases lining up with TRBD1. Trimming took 4 bases from V and 0 from J; bases not matched to a gene: 6. This CDR3 has 16 residues. CDR1 and CDR2 from the germline V gene are SGHNT and YYREEE (reference sequence). Here the CDR3 DNA reads TGTGCCAGCAGCGGGACAGGTTCCTTCTCTGGAAACACCATATATTTT. Protein product: CASSGTGSFSGNTIYF.

This clone was seen more than once but under ten times. V and J are TRBV6-1 and TRBJ2-2, with a weak D call TRBD1 (5 bases). The CDR3 totals 19 residues. CDR1 is MNHNS and CDR2 is SASEGT in the germline V gene. V was cut by 2 bases and J by 3 bases, with 22 bases left in between. The CDR3 protein is CASSEFVYIGAVDTGELFF. For the CDR3, the DNA is TGTGCCAGCAGTGAATTCGTTTATATAGGGGCCGTGGACACCGGGGAGCTGTTTTTT.

The chain recombines TRBV28 with TRBJ2-6, with D perhaps matching TRBD2 (6 bases). CDR3 length: 17 residues. The germline V gene has CDR1 MDHEN and CDR2 SYDVKM. V lost 6 bases and J 2 bases, leaving 17 bases between the germline ends. CDR3 bases: TGTGCCAGCAGCCTTAACTCCGGGGGTCCTGGGGCCAACGTCCTGACTTTC. Translation gives CASSLNSGGPGANVLTF.

V is TRBV19 and J is TRBJ1-4; 8 nucleotides match TRBD1. With 4 bases clipped from V and 7 bases from J, the junction kept 5 bases outside the gene matches. Germline CDR1 LNHDA, CDR2 SQIVND (reference sequence). This CDR3 has 14 residues. As DNA, the CDR3 is TGTGCCAGTAGTACAGTCGGGACAGGTGAAAAACTGTTTTTT. As protein: CASSTVGTGEKLFF.

V gene TRBV25-1 combines with J gene TRBJ2-2; 9 nucleotides align to TRBD1. Germline V gene sequence: CDR1 MGHDK, CDR2 SYGVNS. The V gene end was trimmed by 7 bases and the J gene end by 5 bases; junction bases not matched to a gene: 11. This CDR3 spans 16 amino acids. The CDR3 DNA reads TGTGCCAGCACTGCACAGGGGGCTGTAAGGACCGGGGAGCTGTTTTTT. Translated, it gives CASTAQGAVRTGELFF.